What follows describes a single T cell receptor (beta chain). A read error may be the cause here, since a much bigger clone is one base away. This sample was taken from a study of blood T cells in healthy people across ages. Alongside a J-beta primer mix, a sample-barcoded 5' primer served in a second PCR lasting roughly 6 to 11 cycles. All cDNA molecules were each tagged by a template-switch adaptor with 12 random nucleotides. Each CDR3 protein gets one entry after TCRdb re-called the 5' RACE reads with MiXCR. The table records about a million distinct CDR3 sequences, just over 50% of them present only once. Germline lookup yields CDR1 MDHEN and CDR2 SYDVKM. V lost 4 bases to trimming and J lost 2 bases; unmatched junction nucleotides: 2. The CDR3 totals 13 residues.

The chain uses TRBV28 and TRBJ2-7; 7 bases line up with TRBD1. The material sequenced was blood. The receptor was isolated from a woman aged 55-75 years in good health. This chain's CDR3 is CASSWDSAYEQYF. The CDR3 DNA reads TGTGCCAGCAGTTGGGACAGTGCCTACGAGCAGTACTTC.